One sample yielded the 24 T cell receptor beta chains listed below, sequenced in a study of T cells in Graves' hyperthyroidism and ophthalmopathy. From RNA transcripts, TCR beta CDR3 regions were amplified. The HTBI primer set drove a first-round RT-PCR of the TCR CDR3. A single record per CDR3 protein comes from TCRdb applying MiXCR to the multiplex PCR reads. Of over 700,000 distinct CDR3 sequences in the sample, roughly 32% were seen once. Sample: blood. These receptors were collected from a woman between 40 and 55 years old with Graves' hyperthyroidism.

About this clonotype: One end of the junction varies from germline; a read error may be responsible. This chain uses TRBV10-3 with TRBJ2-7; 9 positions match TRBD1. CDR1 and CDR2 from the germline V gene are ENHRY and SYGVKD. This CDR3 has 17 residues. This CDR3 is CASSYAIPGTGSYEQYF. The DNA for the CDR3 is TGTGCCAGCAGTTACGCAATTCCGGGGACAGGGTCCTACGAGCAGTACTTC.

This chain connects TRBV9 to TRBJ1-1, with 8 nucleotides matching TRBD1. V trimming: 4 bases; J trimming: 11 bases; junction bases outside the gene matches: 10. Germline CDR1 reads SGDLS; CDR2 reads YYNGEE. The length of the CDR3 is 13 residues. CDR3 in amino acids: CASSPRTGSNAFF. CDR3 DNA: TGTGCCAGCAGCCCAAGGACAGGGTCAAACGCTTTCTTT.

As regards this clonotype: One base away lies a much larger clone, so this may be a sequencing read error. The DNA for the CDR3 is TGCAGCGTTGCGCGGGACAGCCAAGAGACCCAGTACTTC. The encoded protein is CSVARDSQETQYF. The V call is TRBV29-1, the J call TRBJ2-5, with D tentatively TRBD1 (7 bases). Germline values: CDR1 SQVTM, CDR2 ANQGSEA. The V end lost 4 bases, the J end lost 1 base, and 10 bases lay between the germline ends. This CDR3 comprises 13 residues.

This rearrangement joins TRBV29-1 to TRBJ1-5; possibly TRBD1 for D (5 bases). The CDR3 extends over 14 amino acids. Germline V gene data show CDR1 as SQVTM and CDR2 as ANQGSEA. V lost 5 bases, J lost 2 bases, and 13 bases lay in between. This CDR3 reads CSVFAAGGNQPQHF. The CDR3 DNA reads as TGCAGCGTTTTCGCCGCGGGGGGCAATCAGCCCCAGCATTTT.

The table lists this clonotype with many counts. The gene calls are TRBV12-3 or TRBV12-4 and TRBJ1-2; D unclear. This CDR3 has 13 residues. V gave up 6 bases and J gave up 1 base, with 9 bases separating them. The CDR3 DNA reads TGTGCCAGCAGGCCCCCAGTTAACTATGGCTACACCTTC. Translated, it gives CASRPPVNYGYTF.

This clonotype occurred many times. The genes are TRBV7-6 and TRBJ1-4, with 12 nucleotides matching TRBD1. The CDR3 is 15 residues long. The germline CDR1 and CDR2 sequences are SGHVS and FNYEAQ. Trimming took 4 bases from V and 8 from J; bases not matched to a gene: 5. The CDR3 DNA reads TGTGCCAGCAGCTCGGGACAGGGGGCCAAAGAAAAACTGTTTTTT. This codes for CASSSGQGAKEKLFF.

Ten or more counts support this clonotype. CDR3 coding DNA: TGTGCCAGCAGCTCGGTCACTGAAGCTTTCTTT. As protein: CASSSVTEAFF. The V gene is TRBV7-2, the J gene TRBJ1-1, with D uncertain. CDR3 length: 11 amino acids. V dropped 4 bases and J dropped 4 bases, with 4 bases sitting between them. Per the germline V gene, CDR1 is SGHTA and CDR2 is FQGNSA.

The chain combines TRBV20-1 with TRBJ2-5, with 16 positions matching TRBD2. CDR1 is DFQATT, CDR2 SNEGSKA, per germline (reference sequence). The V gene end was trimmed by 4 bases and the J gene end by 5 bases; junction bases not matched to a gene: 10. This CDR3 region has 17 residues. CDR3 in amino acids: CSAMGLAGGFGGETQYF. The CDR3, as DNA: TGCAGTGCTATGGGACTAGCGGGAGGGTTCGGGGGGGAGACCCAGTACTTC.

The chain recombines TRBV15 with TRBJ1-3; D possibly corresponds to TRBD1 (6 bases). The CDR3 loop spans 15 amino acids. Trimming cost V 8 bases and J 2 bases, with 16 bases left between them. CDR1 is LNHNV and CDR2 is YYDKDF in the germline V gene (reference sequence). CDR3 sequence: CATLQDSPTGNTIYF. The CDR3 nucleotides read TGTGCCACCCTGCAGGACAGCCCTACTGGAAACACCATATATTTT. The complete variable domain, with remaining parts taken from reference TRBV15 and TRBJ1-3, reads DAMVIQNPRYQVTQFGKPVTLSCSQTLNHNVMYWYQQKSSQAPKLLFHYYDKDFNNEADTPDNFQSRRPNTSFCFLDIRSPGLGDTAMYLCATLQDSPTGNTIYFGEGSWLTVV.

The rearrangement uses TRBV2 and TRBJ1-5, with D perhaps TRBD1 (5 bases). The ends were cut back, 7 bases at V and 1 base at J, with 14 bases in the middle. Germline V gives CDR1 SNHLY, CDR2 FYNNEI. The CDR3 runs 15 residues. The CDR3 reads CASTDRSGSNQPQHF. DNA of the CDR3: TGTGCCAGCACCGACAGATCGGGGAGCAATCAGCCCCAGCATTTT.

In its sample, this clonotype was seen once. The chain combines TRBV7-9 with TRBJ1-5; tentative D call: TRBD1 (5 bases). Trimming pared 5 bases from V and 11 bases from J, leaving 22 bases between. The germline gives CDR1 SEHNR, CDR2 FQNEAQ (reference sequence). This CDR3 comprises 15 residues. CDR3 in DNA: TGTGCCAGCAGCCTTCCCCGAGGGGAAGGCGAGACCCAGCATTTT. Its translation: CASSLPRGEGETQHF.

CDR3: CASSPTTGFRYGYTF. CDR3 DNA sequence: TGTGCCAGCAGTCCAACTACAGGGTTTCGCTATGGCTACACCTTC. The J gene is TRBJ1-2, the V gene TRBV2, with a weak D call TRBD1 (6 bases). The CDR3 totals 15 residues. Trimming left V 5 bases short and J 4 bases short, with 17 bases between. Germline V CDR1 and CDR2: SNHLY, FYNNEI.

The table lists this clonotype with a few counts. The V gene is TRBV28, the J gene TRBJ1-1, with D perhaps TRBD1 (6 bases). The germline gives CDR1 MDHEN, CDR2 SYDVKM. V was cut by 5 bases and J by 10 bases, with 20 bases left in between. This CDR3 spans 14 amino acids. Here the CDR3 reads CASSPGTSPRRAFF. The CDR3 DNA sequence: TGTGCCAGCAGTCCCGGGACATCTCCCCGGCGAGCTTTCTTT.

This clonotype was detected only a few times. The chain has TRBV30 and TRBJ1-5, with D maybe TRBD1 (5 bases). This CDR3 has 13 amino acids. The germline CDR1 and CDR2 sequences are GTSNPN and SVGIG (reference sequence). The ends were cut back, 4 bases at V and 7 bases at J, with 14 bases in the middle. CDR3 in DNA: TGTGCCTGGACTGCCCGAGGGGCCCAGCCCCAGCATTTT. It translates to CAWTARGAQPQHF.

This clonotype occurred many times. The J gene is TRBJ1-1, the V gene TRBV2, with 9 bases lining up with TRBD1. This CDR3 comprises 12 residues. V dropped 6 bases and J dropped 11; count of bases not matched to a gene: 7. Germline V CDR1 and CDR2: SNHLY, FYNNEI. The CDR3 DNA reads as TGTGCCAGCAGGGGGACAGGGAGAGGGGCTTTCTTT. Encoded protein: CASRGTGRGAFF. Using reference TRBV2 and TRBJ1-1 for the parts outside the CDR3, the full variable domain is EPEVTQTPSHQVTQMGQEVILRCVPISNHLYFYWYRQILGQKVEFLVSFYNNEISEKSEIFDDQFSVERPDGSNFTLKIRSTKLEDSAMYFCASRGTGRGAFFGQGTRLTVV.

This clonotype was observed many times. This chain joins TRBV20-1 and TRBJ1-2; tentative D call: TRBD1 (6 bases). Trimming pared 2 bases from V and 9 bases from J, leaving 16 bases between. This CDR3 has 13 residues. CDR1 and CDR2 from the germline V gene are DFQATT and SNEGSKA (reference sequence). The CDR3: CSARSGTIESYTF. The DNA of the CDR3 is TGCAGTGCTAGAAGCGGGACAATTGAAAGCTACACCTTC.

The sample holds one count of this clonotype. In nucleotides, the CDR3 is TGTGCCAGTAGCCACCACCAGGGGATTAAGAACACTGAAGCTTTCTTT. Protein: CASSHHQGIKNTEAFF. V and J are TRBV19 and TRBJ1-1, with D possibly being TRBD1 (6 bases). This CDR3 comprises 16 residues. Germline V lookup: CDR1 LNHDA, CDR2 SQIVND (reference sequence). The germline V and J ends were trimmed by 6 bases and 1 base, with 18 bases remaining between them.

The chain employs TRBV7-2 and TRBJ1-5; D possibly corresponds to TRBD1 (5 bases). The CDR3 runs 17 residues. Trimming removed 5 bases at V and 3 bases at J, with 20 bases between. In germline, CDR1 is SGHTA, CDR2 FQGNSA. CDR3 protein: CASSQDYGDWSNQPQHF. The CDR3 region has the DNA TGTGCCAGCAGCCAAGATTACGGGGACTGGTCCAATCAGCCCCAGCATTTT.

This clonotype has ten or more counts. The chain carries TRBV7-9 and TRBJ2-7; TRBD1 aligns across 9 bases. Germline V gives CDR1 SEHNR, CDR2 FQNEAQ (reference sequence). Trimming took 5 bases from V and 6 from J; bases not matched to a gene: 11. The CDR3 runs to 15 residues. CDR3 sequence reads: CASSPRTGEGSEQYF. CDR3 nucleotide sequence: TGTGCCAGCAGCCCGCGGACAGGGGAGGGGAGCGAGCAGTACTTC. Looking up the rest from reference TRBV7-9 and TRBJ2-7 gives the full variable domain: DTGVSQNPRHKITKRGQNVTFRCDPISEHNRLYWYRQTLGQGPEFLTYFQNEAQLEKSRLLSDRFSAERPKGSFSTLEIQRTEQGDSAMYLCASSPRTGEGSEQYFGPGTRLTVT.

This clonotype was picked up many times. The chain couples TRBV7-9 to TRBJ1-2; D unclear. The V gene's germline CDR1 is SEHNR and CDR2 FQNEAQ (reference sequence). V was shortened by 4 bases and J by 6 bases, with 12 bases between the two germline ends. CDR3 size: 13 residues. The CDR3 is CASSSQRIDGYTF. CDR3 nucleotides: TGTGCCAGCAGCTCGCAGAGGATCGATGGCTACACCTTC.

This clonotype has at least ten counts. CDR3 sequence (DNA): TGTGCCAGCAGCGGAGGAAATCTAGAGACCCAGTACTTC. This translates into CASSGGNLETQYF. The rearrangement links TRBV2 to TRBJ2-5; tentatively, D is TRBD2 (5 bases). The CDR3 covers 13 residues. V lost 6 bases and J lost 4, with 12 bases in between. In germline, CDR1 is SNHLY, CDR2 FYNNEI.

This clonotype was seen a few times. This chain uses TRBV12-3 or TRBV12-4 with TRBJ1-2; 8 bases fit TRBD1. After removal of 6 bases from V and 4 bases from J, the junction contained 7 bases not matched to a gene. There are 14 residues in the CDR3. CDR3 residues: CASSRNRGAYGYTF. CDR3 DNA: TGTGCCAGCAGCAGAAACAGGGGGGCCTATGGCTACACCTTC.

This clonotype was seen many times. This chain links TRBV5-4 with TRBJ2-7; a weak D match, TRBD2 (5 bases). This CDR3 has 15 amino acids. V lost 1 base, J lost 1 base, and 12 bases lay in between. Germline lookup yields CDR1 SGHNT and CDR2 YYREEE (reference sequence). The CDR3 loop reads CASSLTAGSSYEQYF. For the CDR3, the DNA is TGTGCCAGCAGCTTGACTGCGGGTTCTTCCTACGAGCAGTACTTC.

There are many counts of this clonotype. The chain joins TRBV7-6 to TRBJ1-1; D is undetermined. V was trimmed by 4 bases and J by 8 bases, leaving 8 bases between them. The CDR3 length is 11 residues. Germline CDR1 reads SGHVS; CDR2 reads FNYEAQ. The CDR3 sequence: CASSSRFEAFF. In DNA, the CDR3 is TGTGCCAGCAGCTCACGGTTCGAAGCTTTCTTT.